The rows below give T cell receptor beta chains drawn from one sample of a study of T cell responses to AZD1222 COVID-19 vaccine. The method was immunoSEQ multiplex PCR; TCRdb's version includes in-frame clones alone and lacks a portion of them. Here the sample spans roughly 180,000 clones, about nine tenths being singletons. The sequenced sample was peripheral blood, obtained on day 0 of MenACWY control vaccination. These receptors were obtained from an adult in good health. Both conserved end residues are part of each CDR3. D genes are given only for firm matches. The size field is filled for only some rows; it gives once, few, many or a size class.

>TRBD2|once|TRBV5-1|TRBJ2-7|17
CASSLGLAGGPTYEQYF
TGCGCCAGCAGCTTAGGGTTAGCGGGAGGGCCCACCTACGAGCAGTACTTC
>-|-|TRBV7-6|TRBJ1-6|16
CASSSRPGTDNSPLHF
TGTGCCAGCAGCTCGCGACCCGGGACGGATAATTCACCCCTCCACTTT
>TRBD2|-|TRBV6-1|TRBJ2-1|17
CASSAGTSGRPRNEQFF
TGTGCCAGCAGTGCTGGGACTAGCGGGAGGCCCCGCAATGAGCAGTTCTTC
>-|-|TRBV6-5|TRBJ2-1|12
CASSSTANEQFF
TGTGCCAGCAGTTCCACAGCCAATGAGCAGTTCTTC
>TRBD1|-|TRBV5-4|TRBJ1-4|15
CASSSGGTTNEKLFF
TGTGCCAGCAGCTCAGGGGGGACAACTAATGAAAAACTGTTTTTT
>TRBD1|-|TRBV7-9|TRBJ1-2|16
CASSLDTGGSLYGYTF
TGTGCCAGCAGCTTGGACACAGGGGGGAGTCTCTATGGCTACACCTTC
>-|-|TRBV7-6|TRBJ2-7|12
CASSLAGDEQYF
TGTGCCAGCAGCTTAGCCGGGGACGAGCAGTACTTC
>-|-|TRBV30|TRBJ1-3|12
CAGQGSGNTIYF
TGTGCCGGCCAGGGTTCAGGAAACACCATATATTTT
>TRBD2|-|TRBV5-4|TRBJ2-7|15
CASSSYSGRANEQYF
TGTGCCAGCAGCTCCTATAGCGGGAGGGCCAACGAGCAGTACTTC
>TRBD2|-|TRBV11-3|TRBJ2-7|19
CASSLQLGGTGVSSYEQYF
TGTGCCAGCAGCTTACAACTCGGGGGGACGGGGGTGAGCTCCTACGAGCAGTACTTC
>-|-|TRBV6-5|TRBJ2-7|11
CASRQLYEQYF
TGTGCCAGCAGACAGCTCTACGAGCAGTACTTC
>TRBD1|-|TRBV4-2|TRBJ1-5|16
CASSQDLTGGGQPQHF
TGTGCCAGCAGCCAAGACCTGACAGGGGGCGGTCAGCCCCAGCATTTT
>TRBD1|-|TRBV7-6|TRBJ1-4|17
CASSPGQGVATNEKLFF
TGTGCCAGCAGCCCAGGACAGGGGGTCGCAACTAATGAAAAACTGTTTTTT
>-|-|TRBV4-3|TRBJ2-5|13
CASSQGPSETQYF
TGCGCCAGCAGCCAAGGACCCTCGGAGACCCAGTACTTC
>TRBD1|-|TRBV6-5|TRBJ2-7|13
CASSWTGDYEQYF
TGTGCCAGCAGTTGGACAGGGGACTACGAGCAGTACTTC
>TRBD1|few|TRBV19|TRBJ1-3|15
CASSHTGVGGNTIYF
TGTGCCAGTAGCCACACAGGGGTAGGAGGAAACACCATATATTTT
>-|-|TRBV18|TRBJ1-1|15
CASSPPTLGNTEAFF
TGTGCCAGCTCACCACCGACGCTCGGGAACACTGAAGCTTTCTTT
>-|-|TRBV12-3/TRBV12-4|TRBJ1-3|13
CASSFSSGNTIYF
TGTGCCAGCAGTTTTTCCTCTGGAAACACCATATATTTT
>-|-|TRBV6-5|TRBJ1-4|15
CASSYSGTTGEKLFF
TGTGCCAGCAGTTACTCGGGGACTACCGGCGAAAAACTGTTTTTT
>-|-|TRBV30|TRBJ2-7|15
CAWSPGTPASYEQYF
TGTGCCTGGAGCCCCGGGACTCCAGCTTCCTACGAGCAGTACTTC
>-|-|TRBV5-5|TRBJ2-7|11
CASSKMNEQYF
TGTGCCAGCAGCAAAATGAACGAGCAGTACTTC
>TRBD2|-|TRBV4-2|TRBJ2-1|17
CASSQDPSGSLLNEQFF
TGTGCCAGCAGCCAAGATCCGAGCGGGAGCCTTCTCAATGAGCAGTTCTTC
>-|-|TRBV6-5|TRBJ2-3|13
CASRPRNQDTQYF
TGTGCCAGCAGACCACGGAACCAGGATACGCAGTATTTT
>TRBD2|-|TRBV7-9|TRBJ2-1|15
CASSSIRSREVEQFF
TGTGCCAGCAGCTCAATCCGCAGCCGGGAGGTGGAGCAGTTCTTC
>-|-|TRBV28|TRBJ1-1|15
CASSFPLQGYTEAFF
TGTGCCAGCAGTTTTCCGCTGCAGGGGTACACTGAAGCTTTCTTT
>TRBD1|-|TRBV6-5|TRBJ1-2|13
CASTGTAKGGYTF
TGTGCCAGCACTGGGACAGCGAAAGGTGGCTACACCTTC
>TRBD2|-|TRBV24-1|TRBJ2-1|19
CATSDALAGGLTSYNEQFF
TGTGCCACCAGTGATGCTCTAGCGGGGGGGCTGACCTCCTACAATGAGCAGTTCTTC
>-|-|TRBV15|TRBJ1-1|14
CATSRVDRNTEAFF
TGTGCCACCAGCAGAGTGGACCGGAACACTGAAGCTTTCTTT
>-|-|TRBV7-2|TRBJ2-1|14
CASSLPPGRYEQFF
TGTGCCAGCAGCTTACCACCGGGACGTTATGAGCAGTTCTTC
>-|-|TRBV7-9|TRBJ1-1|12
CASSFPPGEAFF
TGTGCCAGCAGCTTTCCCCCCGGGGAAGCTTTCTTT
>TRBD2|-|TRBV7-2|TRBJ2-5|15
CASSTRAGVQETQYF
TGTGCCAGCAGCACCAGAGCGGGAGTCCAAGAGACCCAGTACTTC
>-|-|TRBV5-1|TRBJ1-1|14
CASSPTVMNTEAFF
TGCGCCAGCAGCCCGACCGTCATGAACACTGAAGCTTTCTTT
>TRBD2|-|TRBV15|TRBJ2-6|18
CATSREAGAPSGANVLTF
TGTGCCACCAGCAGAGAAGCGGGAGCACCCTCTGGGGCCAACGTCCTGACTTTC
>TRBD2|-|TRBV5-1|TRBJ2-2|17
CASSLGTSGSNTGELFF
TGCGCCAGCAGCTTGGGGACTAGCGGGTCGAACACCGGGGAGCTGTTTTTT
>-|-|TRBV5-1|TRBJ1-3|13
CASSQEPGNTIYF
TGCGCCAGCAGCCAGGAACCTGGAAACACCATATATTTT
>-|-|TRBV5-4|TRBJ2-1|13
CASSSESRGEQFF
TGTGCCAGCAGCTCTGAGTCAAGGGGTGAGCAGTTCTTC
>-|-|TRBV2|TRBJ1-1|13
CASSLGNYGEAFF
TGTGCCAGCAGTCTGGGAAATTACGGTGAAGCTTTCTTT
>TRBD1|-|TRBV9|TRBJ1-4|15
CASSVGTGEGEKLFF
TGTGCCAGCAGCGTGGGGACAGGGGAAGGGGAAAAACTGTTTTTT
>-|-|TRBV15|TRBJ2-5|16
CATSNLDSKYQETQYF
TGTGCCACCAGCAATTTGGACAGTAAGTACCAAGAGACCCAGTACTTC
>-|once|TRBV3-1/TRBV3-2|TRBJ1-1|13
CASSGRGDTEAFF
TGTGCCAGCAGCGGACGGGGGGACACTGAAGCTTTCTTT
>-|-|TRBV27|TRBJ1-2|15
CASRIPGGGRNGYTF
TGTGCCAGCAGGATCCCCGGCGGGGGGCGGAATGGCTACACCTTC
>-|few|TRBV5-1|TRBJ1-2|15
CASSLGGYYGNGYTF
TGCGCCAGCAGCTTGGGGGGATACTACGGTAATGGCTACACCTTC
>-|-|TRBV2|TRBJ2-5|15
CASTTREEEGETQYF
TGTGCCAGCACCACCAGGGAGGAGGAGGGAGAGACCCAGTACTTC
>TRBD2|-|TRBV6-4|TRBJ2-3|15
CASSGLAGGPDTQYF
TGTGCCAGCAGTGGGCTAGCGGGGGGGCCAGATACGCAGTATTTT
>-|once|TRBV5-1|TRBJ1-5|14
CASSPGRGGQPQHF
TGCGCCAGCAGTCCCGGTAGGGGCGGGCAGCCCCAGCATTTT
>-|-|TRBV4-1|TRBJ2-7|15
CASSQLRTVPPEQYF
TGCGCCAGCAGCCAACTCCGGACAGTTCCCCCCGAGCAGTACTTC